This T cell receptor (beta chain) was documented in a study of memory CD4+ T cells and cytomegalovirus serostatus. About the research overall: Healthy Belgian adult donors included under ten CMV-positive and some 23 CMV-negative people.

The sort gate was single viable CD3+CD4+CD8-CD45RO+ cells for memory CD4+ T cells. The repertoire was sequenced with immunoSEQ multiplex PCR; TCRdb's copy has only in-frame clones and lacks some. Of approximately 40,000 clones detected, just under 80% appear once; the ten largest clones hold roughly 0.5%. This clone was counted between two and nine times. The TCR was taken from an adult in good health and CMV-seronegative. The sequencing sample was made of memory CD4+ T cells from blood.

Written as DNA, the CDR3 is TGTGCCAGCACCCACGGACAGAGTGGGTCACCCCTCCACTTT. Its translation: CASTHGQSGSPLHF. The rearrangement links TRBV6-5 to TRBJ1-6, with D perhaps matching TRBD1 (6 bases). With 7 bases removed from V and 10 bases from J, the gap between germline ends came to 17 bases. The CDR3 is 14 amino acids. From germline, CDR1 is MNHEY and CDR2 SVGAGI.